A selection of T cell receptor beta chains follows, all from one sample in a study of T cell responses to AZD1222 COVID-19 vaccine. The method was immunoSEQ multiplex PCR; TCRdb's version includes in-frame clones alone and lacks a portion of them. Of about 100,000 clones in the sample, more than 85% were seen once. The sample here was peripheral blood, taken on day 0 of AZD1222 vaccination. The receptors originated from an adult in good health. Both conserved end residues are part of each CDR3. D genes are given only for firm matches. Size is stated for part of the rows, as once, few or many counts, or as a class when the clone is expanded.

>-|-|TRBJ2-5|TRBV5-1
CASSPSRREETQYF
TGCGCCAGCAGCCCCTCGAGACGGGAGGAGACCCAGTACTTC
>TRBD1|once|TRBJ1-2|TRBV19
CASGTARNYGYTF
TGTGCCAGTGGGACAGCGAGAAACTATGGCTACACCTTC
>TRBD2|-|TRBJ2-1|TRBV10-3
CAISGLAGSYNEQFF
TGTGCCATCAGTGGGCTAGCGGGTTCCTACAATGAGCAGTTCTTC
>-|-|TRBJ1-2|TRBV6-1
CASSDVSGSYGYTF
TGTGCCAGCAGTGACGTTAGTGGCAGCTATGGCTACACCTTC
>-|-|TRBJ2-7|TRBV4-1
CASSLPPVGFSDYEQYF
TGCGCCAGCAGCCTCCCTCCAGTTGGATTTTCGGACTACGAGCAGTACTTC
>-|-|TRBJ1-1|TRBV20-1
CSLDGYTEAFF
TGCAGTCTGGACGGGTACACTGAAGCTTTCTTT
>-|few|TRBJ2-7|TRBV7-6
CASSITPYEQYF
TGTGCCAGCAGTATTACACCCTACGAGCAGTACTTC
>TRBD1|many|TRBJ1-1|TRBV4-1
CASSQGTGSDTEAFF
TGCGCCAGCAGCCAGGGGACAGGGTCGGACACTGAAGCTTTCTTT
>-|-|TRBJ2-7|TRBV20-1
CSASDPRGGVGYEQYF
TGCAGTGCTAGTGATCCCCGAGGGGGAGTTGGATACGAGCAGTACTTC
>TRBD1|-|TRBJ2-7|TRBV6-6
CASSWGQGSYEQYF
TGTGCCAGCAGTTGGGGACAGGGTTCCTACGAGCAGTACTTC
>TRBD1|-|TRBJ1-2|TRBV23-1
CASRGQGGDGYTF
TGCGCCAGCAGGGGACAGGGAGGGGATGGCTACACCTTC
>TRBD2|-|TRBJ2-2|TRBV3-1/TRBV3-2
CASSQGEGGSQNTGELFF
TGTGCCAGCAGCCAAGGTGAGGGCGGGAGCCAGAACACCGGGGAGCTGTTTTTT
>-|once|TRBJ1-2|TRBV5-6
CASSPLTRDGYTF
TGTGCCAGCAGCCCTCTAACGCGGGATGGCTACACCTTC
>-|-|TRBJ1-2|TRBV7-9
CASSLRTRPNNKGGYTF
TGTGCCAGCAGCTTACGGACAAGGCCCAACAATAAGGGTGGCTACACCTTC
>TRBD2|-|TRBJ2-3|TRBV28
CASSSPYKLAGDSDTQYF
TGTGCCAGCAGTTCACCATATAAACTAGCGGGAGACTCAGATACGCAGTATTTT
>-|-|TRBJ2-5|TRBV5-1
CASSLVAGYSETQYF
TGCGCCAGCAGCTTGGTTGCAGGGTATTCAGAGACCCAGTACTTC
>-|-|TRBJ2-3|TRBV27
CASSADSGPDTQYF
TGTGCCAGCTCAGCGGACTCGGGTCCAGATACGCAGTATTTT
>TRBD2|-|TRBJ2-7|TRBV28
CASSLNWASGSFTTYEQYF
TGTGCCAGCAGTCTCAACTGGGCTAGCGGGAGTTTCACCACCTACGAGCAGTACTTC
>-|-|TRBJ2-7|TRBV16
CASSQSQAGSEQYF
TGTGCCAGCAGCCAATCGCAGGCCGGGTCCGAGCAGTACTTC
>TRBD2|-|TRBJ2-7|TRBV6-6
CASSSIAGVGEQYF
TGTGCCAGCAGTTCTATAGCGGGGGTCGGGGAGCAGTACTTC
>TRBD1|-|TRBJ1-2|TRBV2
CASSLEDRAWNGYTF
TGTGCCAGCAGTTTAGAAGACAGGGCGTGGAATGGCTACACCTTC
>TRBD2|-|TRBJ2-3|TRBV20-1
CSASRPGTSSLAQYF
TGCAGTGCTAGTCGACCCGGGACTAGTTCTCTCGCGCAGTATTTT
>TRBD1|few|TRBJ1-1|TRBV7-6
CASSTGQGNTEAFF
TGTGCCAGCAGCACCGGACAGGGTAACACTGAAGCTTTCTTT
>TRBD2|-|TRBJ2-5|TRBV5-1
CASSLAVAGEGNQYF
TGCGCCAGCAGCTTGGCCGTAGCGGGAGAAGGAAACCAGTACTTC
>-|-|TRBJ1-1|TRBV6-5
CASSTPGGGIGAFF
TGTGCCAGCAGTACCCCGGGAGGGGGAATTGGAGCTTTCTTT
>-|few|TRBJ1-5|TRBV19
CASRRGRDQPQHF
TGTGCCAGTCGCAGGGGCCGGGATCAGCCCCAGCATTTT
>-|-|TRBJ2-1|TRBV11-3
CASTENDNEQFF
TGTGCCAGCACCGAAAATGACAATGAGCAGTTCTTC
>-|-|TRBJ1-4|TRBV29-1
CSVYQGLTNEKLFF
TGCAGCGTTTACCAGGGGTTGACTAATGAAAAACTGTTTTTT
>TRBD1|-|TRBJ1-2|TRBV6-5
CASSPGQGSWGYTF
TGTGCCAGCAGCCCGGGACAGGGGTCTTGGGGCTACACCTTC
>TRBD1|-|TRBJ1-1|TRBV29-1
CSVDRDRGTTEAFF
TGCAGCGTTGATCGGGACAGGGGAACCACTGAAGCTTTCTTT
>TRBD1|-|TRBJ1-2|TRBV12-3/TRBV12-4
CASSLGQSYGYTF
TGTGCCAGCAGTTTGGGACAGTCCTATGGCTACACCTTC
>-|-|TRBJ2-7|TRBV5-5
CASTIGQGTIYEQYF
TGTGCCAGCACCATAGGGCAGGGAACAATCTACGAGCAGTACTTC
>-|few|TRBJ2-1|TRBV7-6
CASSLQTSGTMGDEQFF
TGTGCCAGCAGCCTTCAAACCTCCGGGACAATGGGGGATGAGCAGTTCTTC
>-|once|TRBJ1-5|TRBV27
CASSPGGRGSVQPQHF
TGTGCCAGCAGCCCCGGGGGCAGGGGATCTGTCCAGCCCCAGCATTTT
>TRBD1|-|TRBJ2-7|TRBV24-1
CATSASPWTGGSSYEQYF
TGTGCCACCAGTGCAAGCCCCTGGACAGGCGGAAGCTCCTACGAGCAGTACTTC
>-|-|TRBJ2-7|TRBV3-1/TRBV3-2
CASSFDRSYEQYF
TGTGCCAGCAGCTTCGACAGGTCCTACGAGCAGTACTTC
>-|-|TRBJ1-4|TRBV6-6
CASRRYLIIGTKGGEKLFF
TGTGCCAGCAGACGATATCTTATTATCGGGACAAAGGGTGGGGAAAAACTGTTTTTT
>-|-|TRBJ1-4|TRBV7-8
CASSPLPRTSATNEKLFF
TGTGCCAGCAGCCCCCTTCCGAGGACTTCGGCAACTAATGAAAAACTGTTTTTT
>TRBD1|-|TRBJ2-7|TRBV6-5
CASPPPGTAVYEQYF
TGTGCCAGCCCCCCCCCGGGGACAGCTGTATACGAGCAGTACTTC
>-|-|TRBJ1-2|TRBV2
CASSEAVSRGYTF
TGTGCCAGCAGTGAAGCGGTCTCTCGTGGCTACACCTTC
>-|-|TRBJ1-5|TRBV30
CAFNRVGTNQPQHF
TGTGCCTTTAACAGGGTTGGGACAAATCAGCCCCAGCATTTT
>-|-|TRBJ1-2|TRBV7-3
CASSSGIGYGYTF
TGTGCCAGCAGCTCAGGGATTGGATATGGCTACACCTTC
>-|-|TRBJ1-2|TRBV28
CASSFGGWEFLYTF
TGTGCCAGCAGTTTCGGTGGATGGGAGTTCCTTTACACCTTC
>TRBD1|-|TRBJ2-7|TRBV6-5
CASSFKGQDYEQYF
TGTGCCAGCAGTTTCAAAGGACAGGACTACGAGCAGTACTTC
>TRBD1|-|TRBJ1-1|TRBV5-4
CASSLGPGGQVTEAFF
TGTGCCAGCAGCTTGGGGCCAGGGGGTCAAGTGACTGAAGCTTTCTTT
>TRBD1|-|TRBJ1-4|TRBV7-2
CASSFTGDNEKLFF
TGTGCCAGCAGCTTTACAGGGGATAATGAAAAACTGTTTTTT
>TRBD2|-|TRBJ2-3|TRBV7-8
CASSLGVSGSVSTDTQYF
TGTGCCAGCAGCTTGGGGGTTAGCGGGAGTGTTAGCACAGATACGCAGTATTTT
>-|-|TRBJ2-5|TRBV10-3
CAIRRGTGLQETQYF
TGTGCCATCCGCCGAGGAACAGGCCTCCAAGAGACCCAGTACTTC